Presented here are 23 T cell receptor beta chains from one specimen sequenced in a study of neurological immune-mediated disorders (dated by TCRdb to between 2017 and 2020). Receptor libraries were prepared by 5' RACE. Instrument on record: Illumina HiSeq 2500. TCRdb applied fastp at Q25 and MiXCR to the public reads, then kept only in-frame beta chains. Rows merge per CDR3 protein into single entries with the most common DNA and genes. The sample table records some 49,000 distinct CDR3 sequences; around 13% of these occur just once. The ten largest clones represent 4.5% of the sample. Interpreted using the paper, the time point label stands for: longitudinal time-point 2. Sequenced sample: PBMCs. All receptors come from a male donor with HTLV-1-associated myelopathy (HAM/TSP).

To note about this clonotype: One base away lies a much larger clone, so this may be a sequencing read error. The V gene is TRBV5-1, the J gene TRBJ2-7, with D perhaps given as TRBD1 or TRBD2 (5 bases each). This CDR3 has 14 residues. Germline-derived CDR1 and CDR2 are SGHRS and YFSETQ. The DNA of the CDR3 is TGCACCAGCAGCCCTGGGACGGGACCCTACGAGCAGTACTTC. This encodes CTSSPGTGPYEQYF.

In its sample, this clonotype was seen many times. This sequence joins TRBV7-2 and TRBJ1-1; D unclear. The CDR3 length is 15 residues. Germline V lookup: CDR1 SGHTA, CDR2 FQGNSA. Trimming took 5 bases from V and 0 from J, leaving 13 bases between them. CDR3 region: CASSTTALMNTEAFF. CDR3 DNA sequence: TGTGCCAGCAGCACCACGGCGCTAATGAACACTGAAGCTTTCTTT.

This clonotype has ten or more counts. Because the CDR3's place on the DNA is in doubt, the DNA is left out and the CDR3 is given as listed by TCRdb. The chain carries TRBV12-3 or TRBV12-4 and TRBJ2-6. The CDR3 length equals 18 residues, ends included. CDR3 loop: CASILDGHRRSGANVLTF.

This clonotype occurred many times. J is TRBJ2-1 and V is TRBV7-2, with D maybe TRBD2 (5 bases). V was clipped by 0 bases and J by 12 bases, with 12 bases between them. Germline-derived CDR1 and CDR2 are SGHTA and FQGNSA. This CDR3 contains 13 residues. This CDR3 is CASSLAARVRQFF. CDR3 DNA: TGTGCCAGCAGCTTAGCCGCGAGGGTCAGGCAGTTCTTC.

Ten or more counts support this clonotype. The rearrangement joins TRBV5-6 to TRBJ2-4; D ambiguous. The CDR3 is 15 amino acids. From germline, CDR1 is SGHDT and CDR2 YYEEEE. Between the trimmed V and J ends, which lost 1 base and 8 bases, there was a span of 16 bases. The CDR3 DNA is TGTGCCAGCAGCTTGTTTGCACCTAAGAAGGACATTCAGTACTTC. It specifies CASSLFAPKKDIQYF.

This clonotype was detected ten times or more. The rearrangement links TRBV28 to TRBJ2-5; 7 bases line up with TRBD2. V lost 1 base and J lost 5; bases outside the gene matches: 25. Germline CDR1 and CDR2: MDHEN and SYDVKM. The CDR3 totals 21 residues. The CDR3 sequence is CASSLSLPGLRSSQFRETQYF. DNA for the CDR3: TGTGCCAGCAGTTTATCCCTTCCGGGACTAAGATCTTCGCAGTTTAGGGAGACCCAGTACTTC.

This clonotype was seen ten or more times. The CDR3 protein is CASSWDPGWNGYTF. DNA of the CDR3: TGTGCCAGCAGCTGGGACCCAGGGTGGAATGGCTACACCTTC. The gene calls are TRBV5-5 and TRBJ1-2, with D perhaps TRBD1 (5 bases). CDR3 length equals 14 residues. V lost 3 bases and J 6 bases, leaving 15 bases between the germline ends. Germline V gene lookup returns CDR1 SGHKS and CDR2 YYEKEE (reference sequence).

This clonotype was found many times. This chain's CDR3 is CASSLSGEGEQYF. CDR3 DNA sequence: TGCGCCAGCAGCTTGTCAGGGGAAGGAGAGCAGTACTTC. This chain uses TRBV5-1 with TRBJ2-7; D may be TRBD1 (6 bases). From germline, CDR1 is SGHRS and CDR2 YFSETQ. Between the trimmed V and J ends, which lost 1 base and 7 bases, there was a span of 12 bases. The CDR3 covers 13 residues.

This clonotype was detected only a few times. The chain uses TRBV6-5 and TRBJ2-5, with 7 nucleotides matching TRBD2. The junction had 9 bases not matched to a gene; V was cut back by 6 bases and J by 2 bases. Germline loops: CDR1 MNHEY, CDR2 SVGAGI. This CDR3 is 15 amino acids long. CDR3 DNA: TGTGCCAGCAGCCGGCGGTCCGGGGGGCAAGAGACCCAGTACTTC. As protein: CASSRRSGGQETQYF.

This clonotype came up many times. The chain carries TRBV20-1 and TRBJ1-3; D not certain. The CDR3 loop spans 10 amino acids. The germline V and J ends were trimmed by 4 bases and 4 bases, with 2 bases remaining between them. CDR1 and CDR2 (germline): DFQATT, SNEGSKA (reference sequence). As DNA, the CDR3 is TGCAGTGCTATGGGAAACACCATATATTTT. Translating it yields CSAMGNTIYF.

This clonotype is medium-sized within its sample. This chain connects TRBV5-1 to TRBJ2-3; 11 nucleotides line up with TRBD1. V gave up 3 bases and J gave up 8 bases; unmatched junction bases: 14. This CDR3 contains 17 residues. From germline, CDR1 is SGHRS and CDR2 YFSETQ. The CDR3: CASSSRAPGQGVSTQYF. CDR3 DNA: TGCGCCAGCAGCTCCCGGGCCCCGGGACAGGGGGTTTCTACGCAGTATTTT.

The chain is built from TRBV3-1 and TRBJ1-2, with 7 bases lining up with TRBD1. This CDR3 contains 14 residues. Trimming at V came to 4 bases and at J to 7 bases, leaving 9 bases not matched to a gene. CDR1 and CDR2 from the germline V gene are LGHDT and YNNKEL (reference sequence). The CDR3: CASSRGGSCGGYTF. The CDR3 coding sequence is TGTGCCAGCAGCCGAGGGGGCTCCTGCGGTGGCTACACCTTC.

This clonotype was observed at least ten times. The chain has TRBV7-6 and TRBJ2-6, with 7 bases that match TRBD2. Germline loops: CDR1 SGHVS, CDR2 FNYEAQ. The CDR3 has 18 residues. With 1 base clipped from V and 0 bases from J, the junction kept 6 bases outside the gene matches. CDR3 protein: CASSLELGGSSGANVLTF. The CDR3 DNA reads as TGTGCCAGCAGCTTAGAGTTGGGAGGGAGCTCTGGGGCCAACGTCCTGACTTTC.

There are many counts of this clonotype. This chain connects TRBV9 to TRBJ2-3; D not certain. The CDR3 runs 16 residues. Trimming took off 3 bases at V and 2 bases at J, with 16 bases between the two ends. Looked up from germline, CDR1 is SGDLS and CDR2 is YYNGEE. As DNA, the CDR3 is TGTGCCAGCAGCGCCATACAGAGGTCTGACACAGATACGCAGTATTTT. Translated: CASSAIQRSDTDTQYF.

This clonotype was counted many times. J is TRBJ1-4 and V is TRBV5-5; D gene unclear. Trimming left V 3 bases short and J 0 bases short, with 9 bases between. Germline CDR1 reads SGHKS; CDR2 reads YYEKEE (reference sequence). The CDR3 is 15 residues long. CDR3 sequence reads: CASSSGISTNEKLFF. The CDR3 nucleotides read TGTGCCAGCAGCTCCGGGATCTCAACTAATGAAAAACTGTTTTTT. Variable domain in full (rest from reference TRBV5-5 and TRBJ1-4): DAGVTQSPTHLIKTRGQQVTLRCSPISGHKSVSWYQQVLGQGPQFIFQYYEKEERGRGNFPDRFSARQFPNYSSELNVNALLLGDSALYLCASSSGISTNEKLFFGSGTQLSVL.

This clonotype was recorded at least ten times. The chain combines TRBV7-8 with TRBJ2-1; the match to TRBD1 covers 11 bases. CDR3 length equals 14 residues. Germline V gives CDR1 SGHVS, CDR2 FQNEAQ. V gave up 6 bases and J gave up 10 bases; unmatched junction bases: 8. CDR3: CASRGTGGFGEQFF. The CDR3 coding sequence is TGTGCCAGCAGGGGGACAGGGGGATTTGGGGAGCAGTTCTTC.

The sample holds a few counts of this clonotype. The chain has TRBV12-3 or TRBV12-4 and TRBJ2-2; D may be TRBD2 (7 bases). The CDR3 covers 15 residues. Trimming took off 7 bases at V and 0 bases at J, with 12 bases between the two ends. CDR3: CASMGGTTNTGELFF. DNA for the CDR3: TGTGCCAGCATGGGGGGGACAACGAACACCGGGGAGCTGTTTTTT.

This clonotype has at least ten counts. The gene calls are TRBV25-1 and TRBJ1-1, with a weak D call TRBD1 (5 bases). Germline V gives CDR1 MGHDK, CDR2 SYGVNS. Trimming pared 2 bases from V and 5 bases from J, leaving 9 bases between. There are 13 residues in the CDR3. The CDR3 protein is CASSEERGTEAFF. In nucleotides, the CDR3 is TGTGCCAGCAGTGAAGAACGGGGGACTGAAGCTTTCTTT.

Ten or more counts support this clonotype. The chain links TRBV5-1 to TRBJ1-6; D is perhaps TRBD1 (5 bases). CDR3 length equals 15 residues. Germline lookup yields CDR1 SGHRS and CDR2 YFSETQ. V lost 0 bases and J lost 10, with 14 bases in between. CDR3 nucleotide sequence: TGCGCCAGCAGCTTGGAAGCAGGGTCGGACTCACCCCTCCACTTT. This encodes CASSLEAGSDSPLHF.

V is TRBV10-1 and J is TRBJ2-2; D is uncertain. This CDR3 is 14 amino acids long. CDR1 is WNHNN and CDR2 is SYGVQD in the germline V gene (reference sequence). With 2 bases removed from V and 5 bases from J, the gap between germline ends came to 9 bases. This CDR3 reads CASSENLRTGELFF. Here the CDR3 DNA reads TGCGCCAGCAGTGAGAACCTGAGAACCGGGGAGCTGTTTTTT.

This clonotype was observed at least ten times. The chain links TRBV27 to TRBJ1-5; D not certain. Germline V CDR1 and CDR2: MNHEY, SMNVEV (reference sequence). The CDR3 has 13 residues. Trimming removed 5 bases at V and 7 bases at J, with 12 bases between. CDR3 region: CASSPVVGQPQHF. The DNA for the CDR3 is TGTGCCAGCAGTCCCGTCGTGGGGCAGCCCCAGCATTTT.

Details on this clonotype: A much larger clone is a single base away; this may be a read error. The chain uses TRBV11-3 and TRBJ1-2; D might be TRBD1 (5 bases). The CDR3 loop spans 13 amino acids. Germline V gene sequence: CDR1 SGHNT, CDR2 YENEEA. The V gene lost 3 bases and the J gene lost 10 bases, with 15 bases spanning the gap. The CDR3 DNA follows: TGTGCCAGCAGCTTCTCCGGGGGGGATGTCTACACCTTC. It specifies CASSFSGGDVYTF. The full variable domain, with the rest looked up from reference TRBV11-3 and TRBJ1-2, is EAGVVQSPRYKIIEKKQPVAFWCNPISGHNTLYWYLQNLGQGPELLIRYENEEAVDDSQLPKDRFSAERLKGVDSTLKIQPAELGDSAVYLCASSFSGGDVYTFGSGTRLTVV.

This clonotype came up many times. The chain has TRBV7-2 and TRBJ2-1, with 8 bases lining up with TRBD1. The CDR3 consists of 15 residues. The junction had 5 bases not matched to a gene; V was cut back by 6 bases and J by 1 base. Germline CDR1 SGHTA, CDR2 FQGNSA. The CDR3 here is CASRVDRGSYNEQFF. The CDR3 coding sequence is TGTGCCAGCAGGGTCGACAGGGGATCCTACAATGAGCAGTTCTTC.